This T cell receptor (beta chain) was sequenced in a study of graft-versus-host responses after intestinal transplantation. Germline CDR1 reads SGHTA; CDR2 reads FQGNSA. CDR3 size: 14 residues. With V trimmed by 4 bases and J by 2 bases, 0 bases remained unmatched. This clone appeared a few times. Libraries were prepared by immunoSEQ multiplex PCR; TCRdb keeps only in-frame clonotypes and omits some of them. Of 2,500 to 3,500 clones in the sample, about 70% were seen once. Graft tissue processing released intraepithelial and lamina propria lymphocytes. The receptor comes from a human patient who received an intestinal transplant, so some T cells may come from the graft donor. V and J are TRBV7-2 and TRBJ1-5, with 9 bases matching TRBD1. The sample was ileum tissue, taken around 5 and 7 days after intestinal transplantation. The CDR3 region is CASSWTGGNQPQHF. The CDR3 DNA reads as TGTGCCAGCAGCTGGACAGGGGGCAATCAGCCCCAGCATTTT.